The clone carrying this T cell receptor beta chain was found a few times. The sample comes from a study of T-cell reconstitution after alpha-beta-depleted transplantation in children. Preparation of the TCRbeta library used unique molecular identifiers. TCRdb re-called the PCR reads with MiXCR, one entry per CDR3 protein. The table records about 600,000 distinct CDR3 sequences, about 10% of them present only once. The sample here was PBMCs from the stem cell graft donor, taken from the stem cell graft. This TCR derives from a human donor who donated a stem cell graft to a child with acute myeloid leukemia.

DNA of the CDR3: TGCGCCAGCAGCCCTCCTGCGGACTCCTACAATGAGCAGTTCTTC. Translated: CASSPPADSYNEQFF. The V call is TRBV5-1, the J call TRBJ2-1; D gene ambiguous. Germline CDR1 SGHRS, CDR2 YFSETQ. The CDR3 covers 15 residues. V lost 4 bases, J lost 0 bases, and 11 bases lay in between.